The clone carrying this T cell receptor (beta chain) occurred a few times. Antigen unknown. This sample is drawn from a study of beta chain features in type 1 diabetes. General study results and limits: Patients with Type 1 diabetes showed moderately but significantly shorter TCRB CDR3s in all four CD4+ subsets.

Expressed TCRB transcripts were sequenced because the isolated RNA had all been reverse transcribed beforehand. Sequenced by immunoSEQ multiplex PCR; TCRdb stores in-frame clones only, minus some. The data contain 600,000 to 750,000 clones, around 12% of them singletons. The clonotype was recovered from a man aged 30-40 years with type 1 diabetes. Sequences were obtained from naive CD4+ T cells from blood.

The CDR3 reads CASSDSWTQYF. CDR3 DNA sequence: TGTGCCAGCAGTGACTCATGGACGCAGTATTTT. The chain joins TRBV6-4 to TRBJ2-3; unclear D gene. This CDR3 region has 11 residues. Germline-derived CDR1 and CDR2 are MRHNA and SNTAGT. V was shortened by 0 bases and J by 9 bases, with 4 bases between the two germline ends.